This TCR beta chain was sequenced in a study of T cells in Graves' hyperthyroidism and ophthalmopathy. Findings and limits, study-wide: In the blood, most expanded thyroid clonotypes above 0.001 appeared as well. Ophthalmopathy stood apart from stable hyperthyroidism in a 13 V-J model.

Every diagnosis used clinical symptoms, serum thyroxine and TRAb, thyroid ultrasound and orbital computed tomography. Regions amplified from RNA transcripts were the TCR beta CDR3 regions. A first-round RT-PCR of the TCR CDR3 used the HTBI primer set. Each CDR3 protein is one row after TCRdb ran MiXCR on the multiplex PCR reads. The table includes about 300,000 distinct CDR3 sequences, roughly 17% detected once. With respect to this clonotype: Its antigen is not known.

This CDR3 has 16 residues. Germline V CDR1 and CDR2: KGHDR, SFDVKD. The ends lost 4 bases at V and 6 bases at J; junction bases unmatched: 12. The TCR comes from a young man with Graves' hyperthyroidism. Sequences were obtained from blood. V is TRBV24-1 and J is TRBJ2-7, with 9 bases identical to TRBD2. CDR3 coding DNA: TGTGCCACCAGTGACTTCGGGGCTAGCGGGGCGGGCGAGCAGTACTTC. Protein product: CATSDFGASGAGEQYF.